This is a list of T cell receptor beta chains from one sample in a study of T cells in Graves' hyperthyroidism and ophthalmopathy. TCRdb re-called the multiplex PCR reads with MiXCR, one entry per CDR3 protein. The sample yields 240,000 or so distinct CDR3 sequences, less than 20% seen once. Sequencing input: blood. The origin of the receptors is a woman under 30 with Graves' ophthalmopathy. CDR3s include the opening cysteine and the closing phenylalanine or tryptophan. A D gene is named only where the DNA matches it firmly. Expanded clones get a size class; other rows say once, few or many, or leave the size out.

abundance	v_gene	d_gene	j_gene	CDR3nt	CDR3aa
many	TRBV11-3	-	TRBJ1-2	TGTGCCAGCAGCTATACCCAGGGGTGGGATCATGGCTACACCTTC	CASSYTQGWDHGYTF
-	TRBV5-1	TRBD1	TRBJ1-1	TGCGCCAGCACCGTGACAGGGCAAGGCGCTGAAGCTTTCTTT	CASTVTGQGAEAFF
many	TRBV19	-	TRBJ1-1	TGTGCCAGCTCACCACCTGGCACTGAAGCTTTCTTT	CASSPPGTEAFF
-	TRBV7-9	TRBD2	TRBJ2-5	TGTGCCAGCAGCCCGCTAGCGGGATTGGGTGAGACCCAGTACTTC	CASSPLAGLGETQYF
many	TRBV27	-	TRBJ1-2	TGTGCCAGCAGTCCAGGACGGATCTATGGCTACACCTTC	CASSPGRIYGYTF
many	TRBV7-2	-	TRBJ1-3	TGTGCCAGCAGCTCACTAGGCGGAAACACCATATATTTT	CASSSLGGNTIYF
many	TRBV12-3/TRBV12-4	TRBD2	TRBJ2-3	TGTGCCAGCAGTCTGAGATTCGGGAGCCAGCGGGGGGGCACAGATACGCAGTATTTT	CASSLRFGSQRGGTDTQYF
many	TRBV6-6	-	TRBJ2-4	TGTGCCAGCAGTTACTCTATCCAGCGAGACATTCAGTACTTC	CASSYSIQRDIQYF
many	TRBV6-2/TRBV6-3	-	TRBJ2-7	TGTGCCAGCAGCCCACTTCCCTACGAGCAGTACTTC	CASSPLPYEQYF
many	TRBV24-1	TRBD1	TRBJ2-1	TGTGCCACCAGTGATTTGCGTAGGGGGCAAGACAATGAGCAGTTCTTC	CATSDLRRGQDNEQFF
many	TRBV28	-	TRBJ1-2	TGTGCCAGCAGTTTAACAGGCGACAGAGGCTACACCTTC	CASSLTGDRGYTF
-	TRBV11-2	-	TRBJ1-1	TGTGCCAGCAGCCGCGCTAGACAGTTTGAAGCTTTCTTT	CASSRARQFEAFF
-	TRBV30	-	TRBJ1-4	TGTGCCTGGAAACGGGGGGCGAATGAAAAACTGTTTTTT	CAWKRGANEKLFF
many	TRBV9	TRBD2	TRBJ2-1	TGTGCCAGCAGCGACCGGACTAGCGGGAGGTTGCCGAACAATGAGCAGTTCTTC	CASSDRTSGRLPNNEQFF
many	TRBV7-9	TRBD2	TRBJ2-1	TGTGCCAGCAGCTTACCAGCGGGAGGGTTTAATGAGCAGTTCTTC	CASSLPAGGFNEQFF
many	TRBV30	TRBD1	TRBJ1-2	TGTGCCTGGGGAACAGGACAGGGGGACGGCTACACCTTC	CAWGTGQGDGYTF
-	TRBV4-2	-	TRBJ2-1	TGTGCCAGCAGCCAAGCCTTTACCGGACCCTACAATGAGCAGTTCTTC	CASSQAFTGPYNEQFF
many	TRBV11-2	-	TRBJ1-1	TGTGCCAGCAGCTTAATCGGGGGGATGGGCACTGAAGCTTTCTTT	CASSLIGGMGTEAFF
many	TRBV7-3	-	TRBJ1-2	TGTGCCAGCAGCTTAACCTACAAGGATGGCTACACCTTC	CASSLTYKDGYTF
many	TRBV11-2	-	TRBJ1-2	TGTGCCAGCAGCTTAGCAAGTTATTCTAACTATGGCTACACCTTC	CASSLASYSNYGYTF
-	TRBV30	-	TRBJ2-5	TGTGCCTGGAGTGGCGCGGGACGGAGGGACTACTTC	CAWSGAGRRDYF
-	TRBV19	TRBD1	TRBJ2-3	TGTGCCAGTAGTGTGACAGGGATCACAGATACGCAGTATTTT	CASSVTGITDTQYF
many	TRBV5-1	TRBD2	TRBJ2-1	TGCGCCAGCAGCACCCGAACTAGCGGGGGCGTGGAAGAGCAGTTCTTC	CASSTRTSGGVEEQFF
many	TRBV5-5	-	TRBJ2-7	TGTGCCAGCAGCTTGGGCCAGCTACCCTACGAGCAGTACTTC	CASSLGQLPYEQYF
many	TRBV28	TRBD1	TRBJ2-7	TGTGCCAGCAGTTTGATCGGGACAGGGGACAACGAGCAGTACTTC	CASSLIGTGDNEQYF
-	TRBV6-1	-	TRBJ1-4	TGTGCCAGCAGTGAAGTCGACAGCTTCCTTTTAACAACTAATGAAAAACTGTTTTTT	CASSEVDSFLLTTNEKLFF
many	TRBV20-1	-	TRBJ2-1	TGCAGTGCTAGAAGCCCCTGGGCGGTAAGCTCCTACAATGAGCAGTTCTTC	CSARSPWAVSSYNEQFF
many	TRBV13	TRBD2	TRBJ2-1	TGTGCCAGCAGGCCACCGCGGGGACTAGGAATGGTAGGTGAGCAGTTCTTC	CASRPPRGLGMVGEQFF